These T cell receptor beta chains were read from a single sample in a study of PD-L1 blockade in urothelial cancer. Clones were read by immunoSEQ multiplex PCR, and TCRdb kept only the in-frame ones, dropping some. The data show 58,000 or so clones, about 86% seen once. Sequenced here: PBMCs, sampled around atezolizumab (anti-PD-L1) treatment. The source of these receptors is a man between 50 and 59 years old with urothelial cancer. Both conserved end residues are part of each CDR3. The D gene is left open where the match is weak. Only part of the rows carry a size: once, few, many, or a class if the clone is expanded.

j_call,clone_size,d_call,v_call,cdr3_nt,cdr3_aa
TRBJ1-3,-,-,TRBV7-8,TGTGCCAGCAGCCACCCCGTGGGTAGGACAAAATCTGGAAACACCATATATTTT,CASSHPVGRTKSGNTIYF
TRBJ2-6,-,-,TRBV2,TGTGCCAGCAGTGAACGGGCTGGGGCCAACGTCCTGACTTTC,CASSERAGANVLTF
TRBJ2-2,-,TRBD2,TRBV5-1,TGCGCCAGCGCCGCGGGGGGCGCTTCCGGGGAGCTGTTTTTT,CASAAGGASGELFF
TRBJ2-3,-,TRBD1,TRBV6-1,TGTGCCAGCAGTGACCCCCTCGACAGGGCGGCAGATACGCAGTATTTT,CASSDPLDRAADTQYF
TRBJ2-5,-,TRBD1,TRBV9,TGTGCCAGCAGCCCGGGACAGAGACAAGAGACCCAGTACTTC,CASSPGQRQETQYF
TRBJ2-7,-,TRBD1,TRBV2,TGTGCCAGCAGCGGACAGGGGGGTTCCTACGAGCAGTACTTC,CASSGQGGSYEQYF
TRBJ1-3,-,-,TRBV15,TGTGCCACCAGCCCGCGGTCCCGAGTCAACACCATATATTTT,CATSPRSRVNTIYF
TRBJ1-6,few,-,TRBV7-2,TGTGCCAGCAGCTTAGATTTCATCAATTCACCCCTCCACTTT,CASSLDFINSPLHF
TRBJ1-1,-,-,TRBV28,TGTGCCAGCAGAATGGGGGGGTCTGGCGGAAGCACTGAAGCTTTCTTT,CASRMGGSGGSTEAFF
TRBJ1-2,few,TRBD1,TRBV13,TGTGCCAGCAGCTTGACAGGGGGCGACTATGGCTACACCTTC,CASSLTGGDYGYTF
TRBJ2-3,few,TRBD2,TRBV27,TGTGCCAGCAGTTCATGGGGCGGGAGGGGGTCAGATACGCAGTATTTT,CASSSWGGRGSDTQYF
TRBJ2-5,-,-,TRBV7-9,TGTGCCAGCAGTCCCGGGGACAAACAAGAGACCCAGTACTTC,CASSPGDKQETQYF
TRBJ2-3,-,-,TRBV5-6,TGTGCCAGCAGCTTCAAGCGGGGACAATCAGATACGCAGTATTTT,CASSFKRGQSDTQYF
TRBJ2-5,-,TRBD2,TRBV30,TGTGCCTGGAGTGTTTCTAGCGGGACGGAGACCCAGTACTTC,CAWSVSSGTETQYF
TRBJ1-5,-,-,TRBV28,TGTGCCAGCAGTTTGGGGGGGATCAATCAGCCCCAGCATTTT,CASSLGGINQPQHF
TRBJ2-2,-,-,TRBV28,TGTGCCAGCAGATCCCCCCAGGCGGGGGCCCGGATAGCCGGGGAGCTGTTTTTT,CASRSPQAGARIAGELFF
TRBJ2-5,-,TRBD2,TRBV7-2,TGTGCCAGCAGTCTGATGACTAGCGGGAGTGGGACCCAGTACTTC,CASSLMTSGSGTQYF
TRBJ1-1,-,-,TRBV6-1,TGTGCCAGCAGTGAATATGAAGCTTTCTTT,CASSEYEAFF
TRBJ1-1,-,-,TRBV18,TGTGCCAGCTCACCTCTACCTTGGGCTTGGAACACTGAAGCTTTCTTT,CASSPLPWAWNTEAFF
TRBJ2-1,-,TRBD2,TRBV23-1,TGCGCCAGCAGTCAACCGGAAGCGGGAGTCACCAATGAGCAGTTCTTC,CASSQPEAGVTNEQFF
TRBJ1-2,-,TRBD1,TRBV5-1,TGCGCCAGCAGCGCGGCCGGGACAGGGAATTGGCGGGGCTACACCTTC,CASSAAGTGNWRGYTF
TRBJ1-2,-,-,TRBV19,TGTGCCAGTAACTCGGGGAGGAGCTATGGCTACACCTTC,CASNSGRSYGYTF
TRBJ2-5,-,-,TRBV20-1,TGCAGTGCAACCAGGGGGACCCAGTACTTC,CSATRGTQYF
TRBJ2-3,-,TRBD2,TRBV10-1,TGCGCCAGCTCGGCTAGCGGGAGGAGCACAGATACGCAGTATTTT,CASSASGRSTDTQYF
TRBJ2-1,once,TRBD2,TRBV9,TGTGCCAGCAGCCCGGGGACTAGCGGGAGCTCCTACAATGAGCAGTTCTTC,CASSPGTSGSSYNEQFF
TRBJ2-2,-,TRBD2,TRBV5-1,TGCGCCAGCAGCTTGGCCTTGTCTAGCGGGGCAAACACCGGGGAGCTGTTTTTT,CASSLALSSGANTGELFF
TRBJ2-7,-,-,TRBV13,TGTGCCAGCAGCAATCAGCAGGGGGGCGGCTACGAGCAGTACTTC,CASSNQQGGGYEQYF
TRBJ2-7,-,TRBD1,TRBV5-1,TGCGCCAGCAGTGACAGGGGCCGGACCTACGAGCAGTACTTC,CASSDRGRTYEQYF
TRBJ2-3,-,TRBD1,TRBV6-1,TGTGCCAGCAGTTTCAGACAGGGTCAGGCAGATACGCAGTATTTT,CASSFRQGQADTQYF
TRBJ2-7,-,-,TRBV14,TGTGCCAGCAGCCCCGGGGGTAATCTCTACGAGCAGTACTTC,CASSPGGNLYEQYF
TRBJ2-5,-,TRBD2,TRBV9,TGTGCCAGCAGCGTAGGGGTTAGCGGGAGTTCGGAGACCCAGTACTTC,CASSVGVSGSSETQYF
TRBJ2-7,-,-,TRBV5-1,TGCGCCAGCAGCTTGGCGGCAGGGGGGCCCTACGAGCAGTACTTC,CASSLAAGGPYEQYF
TRBJ2-7,-,-,TRBV2,TGTGCCAGCAGTGACGGGGGTTTGTACGAGCAGTACTTC,CASSDGGLYEQYF
TRBJ2-2,-,TRBD2,TRBV7-2,TGTGCCAGCAGAAGAAGCTCCGGGACTAGCGGGGGGGGGACCGGGGAGCTGTTTTTT,CASRRSSGTSGGGTGELFF
TRBJ1-3,-,-,TRBV28,TGTGCCAGCACAGGGAACGAAAACACCATATATTTT,CASTGNENTIYF
TRBJ2-7,-,TRBD2,TRBV5-1,TGCGCCAGCAGCTTGGGCAGACTAGCGGATCGGGTCCCCGAGCAGTACTTC,CASSLGRLADRVPEQYF
TRBJ2-1,once,TRBD2,TRBV6-5,TGTGCCAGCTGTTTAATTGGCGGGAGCTCCTACAATGAGCAGTTCTTC,CASCLIGGSSYNEQFF
TRBJ2-7,-,-,TRBV28,TGTGCCAGCAGTTCTGCGGACAACTACGAGCAGTACTTC,CASSSADNYEQYF
TRBJ2-2,-,TRBD2,TRBV5-1,TGCGCCAGCAGCCGGCGGGAGATCGGCGGGGAGCTGTTTTTT,CASSRREIGGELFF
TRBJ1-2,-,TRBD1,TRBV6-5,TGTGCCAGCAGACTCGGGACAGGGGTTGCCGGCTACACCTTC,CASRLGTGVAGYTF
TRBJ1-2,-,-,TRBV30,TGTGCCTGGGACAGACGAGATTATGGCTACACCTTC,CAWDRRDYGYTF
TRBJ2-7,once,-,TRBV7-2,TGTGCCAGCAGCTTACATTCCGAGCAGTACTTC,CASSLHSEQYF